Listed here are 17 T cell receptor beta chains from one sample, sequenced in a study of neurological immune-mediated disorders. From the 5' RACE reads, TCRdb called clonotypes with MiXCR, one entry per CDR3 protein. The table has around 70,000 distinct CDR3 sequences, 2.5% to 4% seen once. Sequenced material: PBMCs. Every receptor here comes from a woman in her forties or fifties with multiple sclerosis.

This clonotype was detected ten times or more. This chain uses TRBV5-1 with TRBJ1-1, with 7 bases aligning to TRBD1. With V trimmed by 0 bases and J by 7 bases, 6 bases remained unmatched. This CDR3 is 14 amino acids long. CDR1 is SGHRS and CDR2 is YFSETQ in the germline V gene. CDR3 amino acids: CASSLEQGPLEAFF. For the CDR3, the DNA is TGCGCCAGCAGCTTGGAACAGGGGCCCCTTGAAGCTTTCTTT.

This clonotype has at least ten counts. The V call is TRBV4-3, the J call TRBJ2-2; 12 bases are shared with TRBD2. The V segment lost 11 bases and the J segment 1 base; nucleotides outside the gene matches: 8. The CDR3 extends over 16 amino acids. Germline loops: CDR1 LGHNA, CDR2 YSLEER. CDR3 coding DNA: TGCGCCGGAGAATTACTAGCGGGAGGGAACACCGGGGAGCTGTTTTTT. Amino acid sequence: CAGELLAGGNTGELFF.

Ten or more counts support this clonotype. V usage is TRBV5-1 and J usage is TRBJ2-5, with 8 bases lining up with TRBD1. The CDR3 spans 13 residues. The ends lost 7 bases at V and 10 bases at J; junction bases unmatched: 12. CDR1 is SGHRS, CDR2 YFSETQ, per germline. The CDR3 bases are TGCGCCAGCCGGCTTGTCCCGGGACAGGACCAGTACTTC. Protein product: CASRLVPGQDQYF. The full variable domain, in which reference TRBV5-1 and TRBJ2-5 provide the parts outside the CDR3, is KAGVTQTPRYLIKTRGQQVTLSCSPISGHRSVSWYQQTPGQGLQFLFEYFSETQRNKGNFPGRFSGRQFSNSRSEMNVSTLELGDSALYLCASRLVPGQDQYFGPGTRLLVL.

This clonotype was recorded many times. The chain uses TRBV18 and TRBJ2-7, with unresolved D. V was trimmed by 6 bases and J by 2 bases, leaving 5 bases between them. This CDR3 comprises 11 residues. Germline V CDR1 and CDR2: KGHSH, LQKENI. The CDR3 sequence is CASSQAYEQYF. The CDR3 nucleotides are TGTGCCAGCTCTCAAGCCTACGAGCAGTACTTC. The full variable domain, in which reference TRBV18 and TRBJ2-7 provide the parts outside the CDR3, is NAGVMQNPRHLVRRRGQEARLRCSPMKGHSHVYWYRQLPEEGLKFMVYLQKENIIDESGMPKERFSAEFPKEGPSILRIQQVVRGDSAAYFCASSQAYEQYFGPGTRLTVT.

This clonotype was detected many times. One junction end disagrees with the germline gene, perhaps due to a read error. The chain links TRBV20-1 to TRBJ2-7; D might be TRBD2 (6 bases). This CDR3 contains 14 residues. The germline V gene encodes CDR1 DFQATT and CDR2 SNEGSKA (reference sequence). CDR3 bases: TGCAGTGCCAGAGAGGCGGGGACCTCCTACGAGCAGTACTTC. Translation: CSAREAGTSYEQYF.

This clonotype appeared many times. This sequence joins TRBV20-1 and TRBJ2-1; no firm D call. Germline V gives CDR1 DFQATT, CDR2 SNEGSKA (reference sequence). Trimming removed 3 bases at V and 4 bases at J, with 10 bases between. The CDR3 loop spans 13 amino acids. CDR3 amino acids: CSASSSAYNEQFF. CDR3 sequence (DNA): TGCAGTGCTAGTTCCAGCGCGTACAATGAGCAGTTCTTC.

This clonotype was observed at least ten times. This sequence joins TRBV6-2 or TRBV6-3 and TRBJ2-1; 7 bases align to TRBD2. Per germline, CDR1 MNHEY and CDR2 SVGEGT. CDR3 length equals 15 residues. The trim removed 6 bases at V and 4 bases at J, leaving 9 bases unmatched. CDR3 sequence: CASSPAGRVYNEQFF. Here the CDR3 DNA reads TGTGCCAGCAGCCCAGCGGGGAGGGTGTACAATGAGCAGTTCTTC.

This clonotype has ten or more counts. The CDR3 region has the DNA TGTGCCAGCAGCTTGGAGGGACAGGGTTTGGTCGGATCACCCCTCCACTTT. Translating gives CASSLEGQGLVGSPLHF. This chain links TRBV5-6 with TRBJ1-6, with 9 positions matching TRBD1. The CDR3 is made up of 17 amino acids. The V gene end was trimmed by 0 bases and the J gene end by 10 bases; junction bases not matched to a gene: 11. CDR1 and CDR2 (germline): SGHDT, YYEEEE.

Note on this clonotype: A read error may explain this, as a much larger clone is one base away. The gene calls are TRBV20-1 and TRBJ2-1; TRBD2 agrees at 7 bases. This CDR3 comprises 12 residues. Germline V gene lookup returns CDR1 DFQATT and CDR2 SNEGSKA (reference sequence). J lost 8 bases, V lost 3 bases, and 4 bases had no gene match. The CDR3 coding sequence is TGCAGTGCTAGCACCCGGGAGGATGAGCAGTTCTTC. It translates to CSASTREDEQFF.

This clonotype appeared many times. The rearrangement uses TRBV2 and TRBJ2-3; D is unclear. This CDR3 region has 15 residues. Germline CDR1 reads SNHLY; CDR2 reads FYNNEI. V was clipped by 8 bases and J by 0 bases, with 15 bases between them. CDR3 nucleotide sequence: TGTGCCAGCGGGCCCTCACCGCATAGCACAGATACGCAGTATTTT. Translating gives CASGPSPHSTDTQYF.

This clonotype occurred many times. The chain joins TRBV7-9 to TRBJ2-3, with D possibly being TRBD2 (6 bases). The V gene lost 5 bases and the J gene lost 2 bases, with 11 bases spanning the gap. The germline gives CDR1 SEHNR, CDR2 FQNEAQ (reference sequence). The length of the CDR3 is 14 residues. The CDR3 DNA sequence: TGTGCCAGCAGCCCGCGGGAACTCACAGATACGCAGTATTTT. Its translation is CASSPRELTDTQYF.

This clonotype appeared many times. CDR3 in amino acids: CASSLDRADTQYF. As DNA, the CDR3 is TGTGCCAGCAGCTTAGATAGGGCGGATACGCAGTATTTT. This chain joins TRBV7-6 and TRBJ2-3, with D unresolved. The germline V gene encodes CDR1 SGHVS and CDR2 FNYEAQ. The CDR3 runs to 13 residues. Trimming stripped 1 base from V and 6 bases from J, with 8 bases between.

In its sample, this clonotype was seen many times. The chain uses TRBV29-1 and TRBJ2-1, with 8 positions matching TRBD2. V lost 6 bases and J lost 7; bases outside the gene matches: 14. The length of the CDR3 is 15 residues. From germline, CDR1 is SQVTM and CDR2 ANQGSEA. The CDR3: CSVRRGLGGENEQFF. Here the CDR3 DNA reads TGCAGCGTGAGGCGGGGACTAGGTGGAGAGAATGAGCAGTTCTTC.

This clonotype occurred many times. The rearrangement uses TRBV29-1 and TRBJ2-5; TRBD1 matches 8 bases. Per germline, CDR1 SQVTM and CDR2 ANQGSEA. The CDR3 covers 15 residues. Unmatched junction bases numbered 6, after V lost 0 bases and J lost 3 bases. In DNA, the CDR3 is TGCAGCGTTGAAGAGAGGACAGGGCTTAAAGAGACCCAGTACTTC. It specifies CSVEERTGLKETQYF.

This clonotype was counted at least ten times. J is TRBJ1-5 and V is TRBV12-3 or TRBV12-4, with D uncertain. The V end lost 4 bases, the J end lost 5 bases, and 15 bases lay between the germline ends. This CDR3 has 15 residues. CDR3 sequence reads: CASSSLGRNDQPQHF. As DNA, the CDR3 is TGTGCCAGCAGTTCCCTGGGCCGCAATGATCAGCCCCAGCATTTT.

This clonotype was recorded many times. The chain is built from TRBV5-1 and TRBJ2-2; D is uncertain. CDR3 length equals 13 residues. V was pared by 0 bases and J by 3 bases, with 3 bases between. Germline-derived CDR1 and CDR2 are SGHRS and YFSETQ. CDR3 nucleotide sequence: TGCGCCAGCAGCTTGGGGTACACCGGGGAGCTGTTTTTT. The encoded protein is CASSLGYTGELFF.

This clonotype was detected ten times or more. The V gene is TRBV10-3, the J gene TRBJ1-3, with unresolved D. Trimming took 0 bases from V and 2 from J, leaving 5 bases between them. The CDR3 runs to 14 residues. Germline CDR1 reads ENHRY; CDR2 reads SYGVKD. CDR3 sequence (DNA): TGTGCCATCAGTGAGTCGGGCACTGGAAACACCATATATTTT. Protein product: CAISESGTGNTIYF.